One T cell receptor beta chain is described in this entry. This entry is derived from a study of T cell changes during pregnancy in multiple sclerosis. Germline values: CDR1 SQVTM, CDR2 ANQGSEA. The V gene lost 7 bases and the J gene lost 6 bases, with 21 bases spanning the gap. CDR3 size: 14 residues. This table comes from immunoSEQ multiplex PCR, and its TCRdb copy is limited to in-frame clones, with some not included. The data contain around 67,000 clones, 90% of them singletons. The origin of this receptor is a female donor in good health, enrolled as a control in a pregnancy study. This rearrangement joins TRBV29-1 to TRBJ1-2; TRBD1 might be the D (5 bases). The sequences come from peripheral blood, collected after pregnancy. CDR3 protein: CSAVNPAGWDGYTF. CDR3 sequence (DNA): TGCAGCGCCGTTAACCCGGCAGGGTGGGATGGCTACACCTTC.